Below are 24 T cell receptor beta chains sequenced from a single sample in a study of siplizumab effects on memory and regulatory T cells. Data came from immunoSEQ multiplex PCR; TCRdb stores just in-frame clones and leaves some out. The top ten clones hold around 30% of a sample with around 72,000 clones, about 90% of them seen once. Sequenced input: CD8+ T cells sorted from blood. These receptors were taken from a human donor in good health.

This sequence joins TRBV2 and TRBJ2-1; 14 bases fit TRBD2. CDR1 is SNHLY and CDR2 is FYNNEI in the germline V gene. This CDR3 has 17 residues. Germline trimming cut 10 bases from V and 1 base from J; bases unmatched to any gene: 9. CDR3 nucleotide sequence: TGTGCCATCCTGGGACTAGCGGGAGAAGGATCCTACAATGAGCAGTTCTTC. It encodes CAILGLAGEGSYNEQFF.

The chain is built from TRBV28 and TRBJ2-7, with TRBD1 identical over 9 bases. V gave up 3 bases and J gave up 3 bases; unmatched junction bases: 12. The V gene's germline CDR1 is MDHEN and CDR2 SYDVKM. CDR3 length equals 17 residues. CDR3: CASSFSDRGPVYYEQYF. The CDR3 nucleotides read TGTGCCAGCAGTTTTTCGGACAGGGGCCCAGTTTACTACGAGCAGTACTTC. Full variable domain (missing parts from reference TRBV28 and TRBJ2-7): DVKVTQSSRYLVKRTGEKVFLECVQDMDHENMFWYRQDPGLGLRLIYFSYDVKMKEKGDIPEGYSVSREKKERFSLILESASTNQTSMYLCASSFSDRGPVYYEQYFGPGTRLTVT.

This chain uses TRBV18 with TRBJ1-5, with 8 bases that match TRBD1. This CDR3 contains 16 residues. With V trimmed by 3 bases and J by 4 bases, 8 bases remained unmatched. Germline assignment: CDR1 KGHSH and CDR2 LQKENI. In DNA, the CDR3 is TGTGCCAGCTCACCCTCGGACAGGGTCAAAAATCAGCCCCAGCATTTT. Protein product: CASSPSDRVKNQPQHF.

The V and J genes are TRBV11-1 and TRBJ2-2; 10 nucleotides match TRBD1. Losses at the gene ends were 2 bases for V and 4 bases for J; bases not matched to a gene: 4. Germline V lookup: CDR1 SGHAT, CDR2 FQDESV (reference sequence). This CDR3 contains 16 residues. As DNA, the CDR3 is TGTGCCAGCAGCTTAAGGGACAGGGGATTCACCGGGGAGCTGTTTTTT. Translation: CASSLRDRGFTGELFF.

The chain joins TRBV10-2 to TRBJ2-1, with 14 bases matching TRBD2. After removal of 8 bases from V and 10 bases from J, the junction contained 10 bases not matched to a gene. Germline CDR1 is WSHSY and CDR2 is SAAADI. The CDR3 is 15 residues long. The CDR3 DNA follows: TGCGCCAGCGCCCGACTAGCGGGAGGGCCGGTGGAGCAGTTCTTC. As protein: CASARLAGGPVEQFF.

The chain is built from TRBV5-6 and TRBJ1-2, with 7 bases matching TRBD1. Germline CDR1 reads SGHDT; CDR2 reads YYEEEE. With V trimmed by 2 bases and J by 3 bases, 1 base remained unmatched. The CDR3 has 13 residues. As DNA, the CDR3 is TGTGCCAGCAGCTTTGGGACAGACTATGGCTACACCTTC. Its translation is CASSFGTDYGYTF.

The chain carries TRBV19 and TRBJ2-6; 7 bases map to TRBD1. The CDR3 sequence is 15 residues long. V was pared by 5 bases and J by 2 bases, with 3 bases of the junction left unmatched. Germline CDR1 reads LNHDA; CDR2 reads SQIVND (reference sequence). The CDR3 DNA sequence: TGTGCCAGTAGTCCGACAGGGACTGGGGCCAACGTCCTGACTTTC. It yields the protein CASSPTGTGANVLTF.

This clone was seen only once. The chain carries TRBV19 and TRBJ1-3; TRBD1 aligns across 7 bases. The CDR3 loop spans 17 amino acids. CDR1 and CDR2 (germline): LNHDA, SQIVND (reference sequence). V was pared by 3 bases and J by 0 bases, with 8 bases of the junction left unmatched. CDR3 nucleotides: TGTGCCAGTAGTATCTTGGCAGGGGGGACCTCTGGAAACACCATATATTTT. It encodes CASSILAGGTSGNTIYF.

The chain joins TRBV7-2 to TRBJ2-7, with 7 bases aligning to TRBD1. V was clipped by 3 bases and J by 3 bases; unmatched bases: 5. The CDR3 is made up of 14 amino acids. Germline loops: CDR1 SGHTA, CDR2 FQGNSA. The CDR3 region has the DNA TGTGCCAGCAGCTTGGCCCGGGACAGCTACGAGCAGTACTTC. Its protein is CASSLARDSYEQYF.

This chain connects TRBV5-1 to TRBJ1-4; 7 nucleotides line up with TRBD1. Germline V gives CDR1 SGHRS, CDR2 YFSETQ. With 4 bases clipped from V and 4 bases from J, the junction kept 7 bases outside the gene matches. The CDR3 extends over 15 amino acids. CDR3 amino acids: CASSSADRDNEKLFF. CDR3 sequence (DNA): TGCGCCAGCAGCAGCGCAGACAGGGATAATGAAAAACTGTTTTTT.

This clone has only a few counts. The genes are TRBV29-1 and TRBJ2-3; 8 positions match TRBD1. V was clipped by 3 bases and J by 2 bases; unmatched bases: 13. There are 17 residues in the CDR3. Germline V gene sequence: CDR1 SQVTM, CDR2 ANQGSEA. This CDR3 is CSVDTLVLTGDTDTQYF. DNA for the CDR3: TGCAGCGTTGACACCTTGGTCTTGACAGGGGACACAGATACGCAGTATTTT.

In nucleotides, the CDR3 is TGCGCCAGCAGTCCTTACGCAGCTTACGAGCAGTACTTC. This encodes CASSPYAAYEQYF. The chain recombines TRBV10-2 with TRBJ2-7; D uncertain. Germline V gives CDR1 WSHSY, CDR2 SAAADI. V gave up 5 bases and J gave up 4 bases, with 12 bases separating them. This CDR3 contains 13 residues.

The rearrangement uses TRBV27 and TRBJ2-1; TRBD1 aligns across 9 bases. Trimming at V came to 0 bases and at J to 7 bases, leaving 10 bases not matched to a gene. From germline, CDR1 is MNHEY and CDR2 SMNVEV (reference sequence). The CDR3 covers 17 residues. CDR3 sequence: CASSLSWRQGGKNEQFF. CDR3 nucleotides: TGTGCCAGCAGTTTATCCTGGAGACAGGGGGGTAAAAATGAGCAGTTCTTC.

This rearrangement joins TRBV5-6 to TRBJ2-3, with 10 bases identical to TRBD2. Germline V gene lookup returns CDR1 SGHDT and CDR2 YYEEEE. The CDR3 is made up of 16 amino acids. Trimming at V came to 3 bases and at J to 0 bases, leaving 4 bases not matched to a gene. The CDR3 region is CASSSERGGSTDTQYF. CDR3 DNA: TGTGCCAGCAGCTCGGAGCGGGGGGGAAGCACAGATACGCAGTATTTT.

A single count supports this clone. The chain is built from TRBV7-9 and TRBJ2-4, with 8 bases identical to TRBD1. J was trimmed by 1 base and V by 6 bases; bases with no gene match: 5. Germline CDR1 SEHNR, CDR2 FQNEAQ (reference sequence). The CDR3 spans 15 residues. The CDR3 DNA reads as TGTGCCAGCAGTCGGACAGGGATGGCCAAAAACATTCAGTACTTC. Its translation: CASSRTGMAKNIQYF.

The V and J genes are TRBV4-1 and TRBJ1-1; 7 positions agree with TRBD1. Trimming took 2 bases from V and 5 from J; bases not matched to a gene: 11. CDR1 is MGHRA and CDR2 is YSYEKL in the germline V gene. The CDR3 contains 16 residues. In nucleotides, the CDR3 is TGCGCCAGCAGCCAACTTTTTCCGGGACAGAGGACTGAAGCTTTCTTT. Translation gives CASSQLFPGQRTEAFF.

This chain joins TRBV5-1 and TRBJ2-1, with D possibly TRBD2 on 5 matching bases. Trimming shortened V by 0 bases and J by 8 bases, and 18 bases separated the two germline ends. The germline gives CDR1 SGHRS, CDR2 YFSETQ. This CDR3 comprises 16 residues. The CDR3 here is CASSLDRGRSFYEQFF. Written as DNA, the CDR3 is TGCGCCAGCAGCTTGGACCGGGGAAGGTCCTTTTATGAGCAGTTCTTC.

This clone was seen once. The V call is TRBV7-9, the J call TRBJ2-1; 7 bases align to TRBD2. This CDR3 comprises 19 residues. Germline loops: CDR1 SEHNR, CDR2 FQNEAQ (reference sequence). J gave up 0 bases and V 3 bases, and 14 bases lay outside the gene matches. This CDR3 reads CASSFPRDYPRNSYNEQFF. Here the CDR3 DNA reads TGTGCCAGCAGCTTCCCCCGGGACTACCCTCGGAACTCCTACAATGAGCAGTTCTTC.

The chain recombines TRBV19 with TRBJ1-3; D unresolved. CDR3 length: 15 amino acids. Deletions cut 3 bases from V and 2 bases from J, with 11 bases between. The germline V gene encodes CDR1 LNHDA and CDR2 SQIVND (reference sequence). This CDR3 reads CASSMGYSTGNTIYF. The DNA of the CDR3 is TGTGCCAGTAGTATGGGCTACAGCACTGGAAACACCATATATTTT. The full variable domain, in which reference TRBV19 and TRBJ1-3 provide the parts outside the CDR3, is DGGITQSPKYLFRKEGQNVTLSCEQNLNHDAMYWYRQDPGQGLRLIYYSQIVNDFQKGDIAEGYSVSREKKESFPLTVTSAQKNPTAFYLCASSMGYSTGNTIYFGEGSWLTVV.

The V gene is TRBV7-3, the J gene TRBJ2-3, with 11 bases aligning to TRBD2. Germline V gene lookup returns CDR1 SGHTA and CDR2 FQGTGA. This CDR3 contains 15 residues. V trimming: 5 bases; J trimming: 5 bases; junction bases outside the gene matches: 6. The CDR3 protein is CASSQGGTSGDTQYF. The CDR3, as DNA: TGTGCCAGCAGCCAGGGCGGGACTAGCGGAGATACGCAGTATTTT.

This clone was observed a single time. The chain uses TRBV4-1 and TRBJ1-2, with D possibly being TRBD1 (5 bases). V was pared by 0 bases and J by 10 bases, with 12 bases between. Germline values: CDR1 MGHRA, CDR2 YSYEKL. There are 13 residues in the CDR3. CDR3: CASSQERQSHYTF. As DNA, the CDR3 is TGCGCCAGCAGCCAAGAGCGACAGAGTCACTACACCTTC.

This clone was counted a single time. The same CDR3 arises from other DNA sequences in this sample as well. The chain carries TRBV6-6 and TRBJ2-7; TRBD2 aligns across 7 bases. Trimming cost V 1 base and J 7 bases; bases outside gene matches: 10. CDR3 length: 15 residues. Germline CDR1 MNHNY, CDR2 SVGAGI (reference sequence). CDR3 sequence: CASSYLTSTIYEQYF. The CDR3 nucleotides are TGTGCCAGCAGTTACTTGACTAGCACAATCTATGAGCAGTACTTC.

V usage is TRBV9 and J usage is TRBJ2-5; a weak D match, TRBD2 (6 bases). V was cut by 3 bases and J by 4 bases, with 7 bases left in between. The V gene's germline CDR1 is SGDLS and CDR2 YYNGEE. This CDR3 has 12 residues. CDR3 bases: TGTGCCAGCAGCGCCGGGGGAGAGACCCAGTACTTC. It is translated as CASSAGGETQYF.

The CDR3 protein is CASSPPTWKTQYF. CDR3 sequence (DNA): TGCGCCAGCAGTCCACCAACTTGGAAGACCCAGTACTTC. This chain uses TRBV5-1 with TRBJ2-5; D ambiguous. With 5 bases removed from V and 6 bases from J, the gap between germline ends came to 14 bases. Germline CDR1 is SGHRS and CDR2 is YFSETQ. The CDR3 loop spans 13 amino acids.